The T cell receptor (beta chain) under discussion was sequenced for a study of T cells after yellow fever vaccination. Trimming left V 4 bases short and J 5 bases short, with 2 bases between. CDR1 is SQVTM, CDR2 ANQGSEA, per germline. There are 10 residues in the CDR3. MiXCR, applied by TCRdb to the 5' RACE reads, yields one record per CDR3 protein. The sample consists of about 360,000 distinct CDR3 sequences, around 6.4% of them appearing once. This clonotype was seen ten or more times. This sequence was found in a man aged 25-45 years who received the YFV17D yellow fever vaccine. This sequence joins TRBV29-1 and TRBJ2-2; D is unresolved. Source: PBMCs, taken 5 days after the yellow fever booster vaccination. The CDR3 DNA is TGCAGCGTTGGGACCGGGGAGCTGTTTTTT. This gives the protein CSVGTGELFF.